This TCR beta chain comes out of a study of shared clonotypes between healthy human individuals. The V gene's germline CDR1 is WSHSY and CDR2 SAAADI. CDR3 length: 13 amino acids. Trimming shortened V by 8 bases and J by 5 bases, and 15 bases separated the two germline ends. Study donors comprised healthy, HIV-negative adults devoid of recent acute infection or vaccination. TCRdb's copy holds only in-frame clones and misses some; the assay was immunoSEQ multiplex PCR. The sample lists 550,000 to 700,000 clones; 73% were seen once. The source material was memory CD4+ T cells sorted from blood. Subset in this sample: CD45RA-negative fraction. This receptor was identified in a woman aged 30 to 39 in good health. The V gene is TRBV10-2, the J gene TRBJ2-5; a weak D match, TRBD2 (6 bases). The CDR3, as DNA: TGCGCCAGCGGGGGAGGAGCTGGGGAGACCCAGTACTTC. It codes for CASGGGAGETQYF.